Listed here is a single T cell receptor beta chain. The sample is drawn from a study of blood T cell repertoires in COVID-19. Turning to the study itself: Some COVID-19 samples were acute and others convalescent; all came from the United States, Italy and Spain. In each case, the material was cDNA or gDNA derived from T cells, B-cell-depleted T cells, or PBMCs.

Original processing methods: For nucleated cells, counts were estimated from reference gene primer amplification. Assay used: immunoSEQ multiplex PCR; TCRdb lists only in-frame clones, some missing. Clone size and V and J calls were adopted from that table, with D and trimming inferred from the DNA. The sample records 290,000 or so clones, around 87% being singletons. The CDR3 runs to 17 residues. The V and J ends lost 5 bases and 2 bases, in that order; junction bases with no gene match: 13. Per the germline V gene, CDR1 is MNHEY and CDR2 is SMNVEV (reference sequence). The chain has TRBV27 and TRBJ2-5; 8 nucleotides line up with TRBD2. The origin of this receptor is a man between 65 and 85 years old with acute or convalescent COVID-19. The sequenced sample was peripheral blood. Here the CDR3 DNA reads TGTGCCAGCAGTCCCCTTCGTGCGGGAGGCTTTCAAGAGACCCAGTACTTC. It translates to CASSPLRAGGFQETQYF.